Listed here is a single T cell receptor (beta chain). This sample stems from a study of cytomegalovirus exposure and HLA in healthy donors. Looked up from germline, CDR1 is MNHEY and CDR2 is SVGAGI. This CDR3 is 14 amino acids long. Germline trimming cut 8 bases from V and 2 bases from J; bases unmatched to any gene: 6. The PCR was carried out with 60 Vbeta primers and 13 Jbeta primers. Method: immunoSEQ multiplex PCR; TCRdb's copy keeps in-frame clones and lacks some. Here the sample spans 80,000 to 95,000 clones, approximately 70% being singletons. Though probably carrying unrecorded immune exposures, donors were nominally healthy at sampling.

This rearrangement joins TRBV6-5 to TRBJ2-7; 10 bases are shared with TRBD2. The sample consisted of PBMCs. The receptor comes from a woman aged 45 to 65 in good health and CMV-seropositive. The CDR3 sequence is CASQRTSGTYEQYF. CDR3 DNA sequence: TGTGCCAGCCAAAGGACTAGCGGTACCTACGAGCAGTACTTC.